Each of the 24 T cell receptor beta chains below was sequenced from the same sample in a study of cytomegalovirus exposure and HLA in healthy donors. The study ran its PCR with 60 Vbeta and 13 Jbeta primers. Generated by immunoSEQ multiplex PCR, the TCRdb table keeps only in-frame clones and is missing some. In the table there are some 70,000 clones, around three quarters of which are singletons. Material: PBMCs. These receptors originate from a man aged 45 to 65 in good health and CMV-seronegative.

V is TRBV5-1 and J is TRBJ2-5; weak D call: TRBD1 (6 bases). Trimming removed 0 bases at V and 5 bases at J, with 14 bases between. The CDR3 contains 15 residues. Germline CDR1 SGHRS, CDR2 YFSETQ. The CDR3 reads CASSLEGQSRETQYF. The CDR3 region has the DNA TGCGCCAGCAGCTTGGAGGGACAATCGAGGGAGACCCAGTACTTC.

This rearrangement joins TRBV10-1 to TRBJ2-7; D may be TRBD2 (6 bases). The V gene lost 0 bases and the J gene lost 0 bases, with 9 bases spanning the gap. CDR1 is WNHNN, CDR2 SYGVQD, per germline (reference sequence). The CDR3 length is 15 residues. CDR3 residues: CASSESSGVSYEQYF. The DNA of the CDR3 is TGCGCCAGCAGTGAGTCGTCGGGAGTCTCCTACGAGCAGTACTTC.

V gene TRBV6-1 combines with J gene TRBJ1-4; D call uncertain. The CDR3 totals 14 residues. CDR1 is MNHNS, CDR2 SASEGT, per germline. V lost 1 base and J lost 10, with 13 bases in between. Here the CDR3 reads CASSEVWSEGKLFF. CDR3 DNA sequence: TGTGCCAGCAGTGAAGTTTGGAGCGAAGGAAAACTGTTTTTT.

V and J are TRBV5-1 and TRBJ2-3; 7 nucleotides match TRBD2. The CDR3 length is 15 residues. Trimming removed 3 bases from V and 4 bases from J; junction bases left unmatched: 8. In germline, CDR1 is SGHRS, CDR2 YFSETQ. The CDR3: CASSSASGTADTQYF. CDR3 DNA sequence: TGCGCCAGCAGCTCGGCGAGCGGGACCGCAGATACGCAGTATTTT.

The V call is TRBV4-3, the J call TRBJ2-2; no definite D call. The CDR3 is 13 amino acids. The V end was cut by 4 bases, the J end by 8 bases, with 11 bases between. Germline CDR1 is LGHNA and CDR2 is YSLEER. CDR3 sequence: CASSLNYGGELFF. CDR3 coding DNA: TGCGCCAGCAGCCTCAACTACGGGGGGGAGCTGTTTTTT.

This chain uses TRBV19 with TRBJ1-5; 9 bases map to TRBD1. CDR1 is LNHDA, CDR2 SQIVND, per germline (reference sequence). The CDR3 is 15 residues long. With V trimmed by 4 bases and J by 6 bases, 7 bases remained unmatched. CDR3 in amino acids: CASSNNGQGTQPQHF. CDR3 nucleotides: TGTGCCAGTAGTAATAATGGACAGGGGACTCAGCCCCAGCATTTT.

Only a few counts were recorded for this clone. The chain employs TRBV6-1 and TRBJ1-1; no clear D. The CDR3 totals 13 residues. Trimming pared 7 bases from V and 0 bases from J, leaving 9 bases between. Germline lookup yields CDR1 MNHNS and CDR2 SASEGT. CDR3 DNA sequence: TGTGCCAGCAAACCACAGTTGAACACTGAAGCTTTCTTT. This sequence encodes CASKPQLNTEAFF.

This chain connects TRBV5-1 to TRBJ2-7; possible D gene TRBD1, 7 bases. Trimming took 1 base from V and 7 from J, leaving 12 bases between them. Germline V gene lookup returns CDR1 SGHRS and CDR2 YFSETQ. The CDR3 covers 13 residues. The CDR3 spells CASSLSQGREQYF. The CDR3 DNA reads as TGCGCCAGCAGCTTGTCACAGGGGAGGGAGCAGTACTTC.

The chain has TRBV5-1 and TRBJ2-1; D remains ambiguous. CDR1 and CDR2 (germline): SGHRS, YFSETQ. The CDR3 loop spans 15 amino acids. V was cut by 0 bases and J by 2 bases, with 9 bases left in between. The CDR3 bases are TGCGCCAGCAGCTTGGTTGGAGACCCCTACAATGAGCAGTTCTTC. Protein: CASSLVGDPYNEQFF.

This clone was recorded once. The V and J genes are TRBV7-8 and TRBJ2-7; maybe TRBD1 (5 bases). This CDR3 comprises 15 residues. Between the trimmed V and J ends, which lost 0 bases and 1 base, there was a span of 10 bases. Germline CDR1 is SGHVS and CDR2 is FQNEAQ. In DNA, the CDR3 is TGTGCCAGCAGCTTAGCAGGGGTACAGTCCTACGAGCAGTACTTC. Amino acids: CASSLAGVQSYEQYF. Complete variable domain (other parts from reference TRBV7-8 and TRBJ2-7): GAGVSQSPRYKVAKRGQDVALRCDPISGHVSLFWYQQALGQGPEFLTYFQNEAQLDKSGLPSDRFFAERPEGSVSTLKIQRTQQEDSAVYLCASSLAGVQSYEQYFGPGTRLTVT.

The genes are TRBV30 and TRBJ1-5; perhaps TRBD1 as D (6 bases). The CDR3 has 14 amino acids. Trimming removed 1 base at V and 6 bases at J, with 13 bases between. Germline CDR1 GTSNPN, CDR2 SVGIG (reference sequence). CDR3 loop: CAWSGVTGGQPQHF. In nucleotides, the CDR3 is TGTGCCTGGAGTGGAGTGACAGGAGGTCAGCCCCAGCATTTT.

V and J are TRBV6-5 and TRBJ1-5; no reliable D call. V was cut by 5 bases and J by 0 bases, with 8 bases left in between. CDR3 length: 14 residues. CDR1 and CDR2 (germline): MNHEY, SVGAGI. This chain's CDR3 is CASSRVYSNQPQHF. CDR3 bases: TGTGCCAGCAGTCGTGTATATAGCAATCAGCCCCAGCATTTT.

Note on this clone: Other nucleotide sequences in the sample specify the same CDR3. The chain has TRBV2 and TRBJ1-5; 8 bases are a match to TRBD1. Germline V lookup: CDR1 SNHLY, CDR2 FYNNEI. The CDR3 length is 13 residues. Germline trimming cut 6 bases from V and 7 bases from J; bases unmatched to any gene: 5. The CDR3 DNA reads TGTGCCAGCAGCGCCCAGGGGGCGCAGCCCCAGCATTTT. Translation: CASSAQGAQPQHF.

The V and J genes are TRBV2 and TRBJ1-2; 8 positions match TRBD1. CDR1 is SNHLY and CDR2 is FYNNEI in the germline V gene. The J segment lost 6 bases and the V segment lost 8 bases, leaving 11 bases of the junction unmatched. The CDR3 extends over 14 amino acids. The CDR3 DNA follows: TGTGCCAGCTCGCGGAGCAGGGGGCAAGATGGCTACACCTTC. Translation gives CASSRSRGQDGYTF.

The chain carries TRBV6-5 and TRBJ2-7; 11 nucleotides line up with TRBD1. V gave up 7 bases and J gave up 4 bases; unmatched junction bases: 6. This CDR3 is 14 amino acids long. Germline V gene data show CDR1 as MNHEY and CDR2 as SVGAGI. CDR3 amino acids: CASKRTGGFYEQYF. Here the CDR3 DNA reads TGTGCCAGCAAACGGACAGGGGGCTTTTACGAGCAGTACTTC.

CDR3 loop: CASSWGQGGLISYEQYF. CDR3 DNA sequence: TGTGCCAGCAGTTGGGGACAGGGGGGCCTCATCTCCTACGAGCAGTACTTC. The V and J genes are TRBV28 and TRBJ2-7; TRBD1 agrees at 11 bases. CDR3 size: 17 residues. Trimming removed 4 bases from V and 0 bases from J; junction bases left unmatched: 8. CDR1 is MDHEN and CDR2 is SYDVKM in the germline V gene.

The chain employs TRBV6-1 and TRBJ1-5; D possibly corresponds to TRBD1 (6 bases). V dropped 6 bases and J dropped 0 bases, with 12 bases sitting between them. The CDR3 is made up of 15 amino acids. Germline V gives CDR1 MNHNS, CDR2 SASEGT. DNA for the CDR3: TGTGCCAGCAGCCCAGGGGACTATAGCAATCAGCCCCAGCATTTT. This codes for CASSPGDYSNQPQHF.

The chain joins TRBV11-2 to TRBJ2-5, with D possibly matching TRBD2 (6 bases). CDR1 is SGHAT, CDR2 FQNNGV, per germline. Trimming took off 5 bases at V and 4 bases at J, with 14 bases between the two ends. The CDR3 sequence is 14 residues long. This CDR3 is CASSTEGGPETQYF. For the CDR3, the DNA is TGTGCCAGCAGCACCGAAGGAGGGCCAGAGACCCAGTACTTC. Using reference TRBV11-2 and TRBJ2-5 for the parts outside the CDR3, the full variable domain is EAGVAQSPRYKIIEKRQSVAFWCNPISGHATLYWYQQILGQGPKLLIQFQNNGVVDDSQLPKDRFSAERLKGVDSTLKIQPAKLEDSAVYLCASSTEGGPETQYFGPGTRLLVL.

The chain is built from TRBV29-1 and TRBJ2-7, with 11 bases matching TRBD2. Looked up from germline, CDR1 is SQVTM and CDR2 is ANQGSEA. After removal of 4 bases from V and 6 bases from J, the junction contained 8 bases not matched to a gene. The CDR3 spans 14 residues. The CDR3 sequence is CSVATRLAGSEQYF. CDR3 DNA: TGCAGCGTTGCAACCCGACTAGCGGGGAGCGAGCAGTACTTC.

The gene calls are TRBV28 and TRBJ2-1, with 8 bases aligning to TRBD1. Germline values: CDR1 MDHEN, CDR2 SYDVKM. V shed 5 bases, J shed 6 bases, and the junction held 6 bases outside the gene matches. This CDR3 spans 14 amino acids. CDR3 in amino acids: CASSPGQVVNEQFF. The CDR3 region has the DNA TGTGCCAGCAGTCCGGGACAGGTTGTCAATGAGCAGTTCTTC. The full variable domain, with the rest looked up from reference TRBV28 and TRBJ2-1, is DVKVTQSSRYLVKRTGEKVFLECVQDMDHENMFWYRQDPGLGLRLIYFSYDVKMKEKGDIPEGYSVSREKKERFSLILESASTNQTSMYLCASSPGQVVNEQFFGPGTRLTVL.

This clone was observed a handful of times. The V and J genes are TRBV5-4 and TRBJ1-2, with TRBD1 identical over 7 bases. The junction had 10 bases not matched to a gene; V was cut back by 3 bases and J by 2 bases. The length of the CDR3 is 16 residues. The germline V gene has CDR1 SGHNT and CDR2 YYREEE (reference sequence). For the CDR3, the DNA is TGTGCCAGCAGCTCGGACAGGAAGGGGAGGAACTATGGCTACACCTTC. This sequence encodes CASSSDRKGRNYGYTF.

This sequence joins TRBV15 and TRBJ2-3, with 9 bases matching TRBD2. The V gene end was trimmed by 3 bases and the J gene end by 6 bases; junction bases not matched to a gene: 10. CDR3 size: 16 residues. The V gene's germline CDR1 is LNHNV and CDR2 YYDKDF (reference sequence). CDR3 bases: TGTGCCACCAGCAGGGGGAGCAGCGGGAGGTTTGATACGCAGTATTTT. It codes for CATSRGSSGRFDTQYF.

In this sample, this clone turned up once. The chain uses TRBV29-1 and TRBJ2-1, with 11 bases that match TRBD2. V was clipped by 2 bases and J by 13 bases; unmatched bases: 7. The CDR3 is 13 amino acids. Per germline, CDR1 SQVTM and CDR2 ANQGSEA. The chain's CDR3 is CSVERLGLADQFF. CDR3 DNA sequence: TGCAGCGTTGAAAGGTTGGGACTAGCGGACCAGTTCTTC.

In its sample, this clone was seen a few times. The CDR3 reads CASSETGRGAFF. The CDR3 DNA sequence: TGTGCCAGCAGTGAGACAGGGCGAGGAGCTTTCTTT. The genes are TRBV25-1 and TRBJ1-1, with 7 positions matching TRBD1. The J segment lost 10 bases and the V segment lost 3 bases, leaving 5 bases of the junction unmatched. Germline CDR1 is MGHDK and CDR2 is SYGVNS. The CDR3 contains 12 residues.